The clone carrying this T cell receptor (beta chain) is a singleton in its sample. Original methodology: The assay estimated nucleated cells by amplifying reference gene primers. Assay used: immunoSEQ multiplex PCR; TCRdb lists only in-frame clones, some missing. V and J calls and clone size come straight from that table; D and trimming were deduced from the DNA. In the table there are about 45,000 clones, 86% of which are singletons. Unmatched junction bases numbered 7, after V lost 4 bases and J lost 4 bases. The CDR3 extends over 13 amino acids. Germline assignment: CDR1 SQVTM and CDR2 ANQGSEA. The data derive from a study of blood T cell repertoires in COVID-19. Overall study: In each case, the material was cDNA or gDNA derived from T cells, B-cell-depleted T cells, or PBMCs.

V gene TRBV29-1 combines with J gene TRBJ2-7; 7 positions agree with TRBD2. The receptor comes from a human donor in a cohort sampled during active COVID-19. Sequencing was carried out using peripheral blood. The CDR3 DNA follows: TGCAGCGTTGTGGGGGAGGGACTGTACGAGCAGTACTTC. It specifies CSVVGEGLYEQYF.